This record covers a single T cell receptor (beta chain). In the authors' methods: Amplification with reference gene primers provided the estimates of nucleated cell counts. Assay: immunoSEQ multiplex PCR; the TCRdb copy retains only in-frame clones and omits some. The V and J calls and clone size come from that table; D and trimming were worked out from the DNA. The profile shows 35,000 to 50,000 clones, approximately 77% of them singletons. V lost 0 bases to trimming and J lost 13 bases; unmatched junction nucleotides: 5. Germline V gene sequence: CDR1 KGHSH, CDR2 LQKENI. The CDR3 extends over 13 amino acids. This record comes from a study of blood T cell repertoires in COVID-19. Looking at the study overall: There were acute and convalescent COVID-19 samples, and they came from the United States, Italy and Spain. Nucleic acid was either cDNA or gDNA, and it came from T cells, B-cell-depleted T cells, or PBMCs.

Sequenced input: peripheral blood. The J gene is TRBJ2-2, the V gene TRBV18; 7 nucleotides match TRBD2. This TCR came from a woman aged 70-85 years with acute or convalescent COVID-19. CDR3 nucleotides: TGTGCCAGCTCACCACCCCAGGGAGGGTGGCTGTTTTTT. Translating gives CASSPPQGGWLFF. Full variable domain (remainder filled in from reference TRBV18 and TRBJ2-2): NAGVMQNPRHLVRRRGQEARLRCSPMKGHSHVYWYRQLPEEGLKFMVYLQKENIIDESGMPKERFSAEFPKEGPSILRIQQVVRGDSAAYFCASSPPQGGWLFFGEGSRLTVL.